This T cell receptor (beta chain) was documented in a study of a mutant IDH1 vaccine in newly diagnosed glioma (dated by TCRdb to 2020 to 2023). For the study in its entirety: Vaccination began 4-6 weeks after radiotherapy alone, or alongside temozolomide cycles in the chemotherapy-containing groups. The roughly 33 treated patients were roughly 62% male and 37.5% female, with a mean age of roughly 40 years. Prior to enrollment, standard therapy consisting of radiotherapy alone, temozolomide alone, or radiochemotherapy with temozolomide had been administered to patients, with the combination being received by most patients. The week-35 safety follow-up was designated visit V12, and the week-47 end of study was designated visit V13. Six visits were used for peripheral blood collection: V03 (baseline), V05, V07, V10, V12 and V13. Longitudinal TCRB deep sequencing was done for 20 to 25 treated patients, wherever samples were available for exploratory analyses.

Preparation of the library involved the immunoSEQ multiplex PCR assay. Following the manufacturer's protocol, the hsTCRB Kit was used to amplify rearranged TCR beta chain sequences. An Illumina MiSeq was used to sequence the TCRB libraries. Concerning the study's data processing: Demultiplexing, trimming and gene mapping were performed with the kit vendor's proprietary platform. The source is immuneACCESS, and TCRdb retained only in-frame sequences with V and J called. Part of the clones is not carried over; for the studies checked, unresolved V genes explain less than half of this, and the remainder is unexplained. V, J and clone size are those of that table, while D and trimming were read from the DNA. Recorded for this sample are tens of thousands of clones; around 60% of them occurred a single time. The biggest ten clones account for under 5.5% of the sample. This specimen's time point label, per the study, means: week 47, end of study. Each vaccine dose, consisting of 300 ug of a 20-mer mutant IDH1 peptide in Montanide, was administered subcutaneously with topical imiquimod. Patients were given eight vaccinations, in weeks 1, 3, 5, 7, 11, 15, 19 and 23, which matched visits V03 through V10. All donors had newly diagnosed IDH1-mutant astrocytomas of WHO grade 3 or 4 that showed loss of nuclear ATRX. The samples were drawn from NOA16, a multicentre, single-arm, open-label phase I trial in Germany that tested a mutant IDH1 peptide vaccine in humans for the first time. Genomic DNA for TCRB sequencing was extracted from EDTA blood using the DNeasy Blood and Tissue Kit.

Findings and caveats that apply to the study as a whole: Availability determined which PBMC samples were chosen for TCRB deep sequencing. It was noted by the authors that analyses of patient blood samples could not be reproduced owing to sample limitations. Vaccine-induced immune responses across multiple MHC alleles were detected in 85% to 95% of patients. Changes in the top peripheral T cell clonotypes picked up by TCRB sequencing did not appear to be linked to pseudoprogression.

For this clone: Its antigen has not been determined. Base-call qualities are not available, and no considerably larger clone is one nucleotide away.

From the cysteine through the phenylalanine, the CDR3 covers 13 amino acids. CDR3 DNA only is kept here, 39 bases in frame from base 1. CDR1 SGHRS and CDR2 YFSETQ are derived from the germline V gene. Relative to germline, V is missing 4 bases and J is missing 6 bases, with 2 bases of the junction outside any gene match. This TCR was recovered from a man aged 35-49 years with glioma. Some clones in this sample may be carry-over from other donors' samples. The sequencing here drew on peripheral blood mononuclear cells (PBMCs), taken from a glioma patient whose treatment included an IDH1 peptide vaccine. The chain was built from TRBV5-1 and TRBJ2-2; TRBD1 fits 8 bases in the junction. The sequenced DNA: TGCGCCAGCAGCATACAGGGGGCCGGGGAGCTGTTTTTT. This encodes CASSIQGAGELFF.